Presented here are 17 T cell receptor beta chains from one specimen sequenced in a study of CD8 T cells in ankylosing spondylitis. Each CDR3 protein gets one entry after TCRdb re-called the 5' RACE reads with MiXCR. This sample has about 800,000 distinct CDR3 sequences, with about an eighth found just once. What these receptors recognize is not known. Study outcomes and limitations: Typical of ankylosing spondylitis blood, it appeared, was a TCR beta motif of eight highly homologous variants.

The sequencing sample was made of blood, either unsorted or a sorted T cell fraction (not recorded which). Every receptor here comes from a male donor with ankylosing spondylitis.

This clonotype occurred a few times. This chain links TRBV20-1 with TRBJ2-7; the match to TRBD2 covers 8 bases. The CDR3 loop spans 13 amino acids. Germline-derived CDR1 and CDR2 are DFQATT and SNEGSKA (reference sequence). V lost 5 bases, J lost 4 bases, and 7 bases stayed unmatched. CDR3 protein: CSAERGRSYEQYF. The CDR3 nucleotides are TGCAGTGCTGAGCGGGGGCGATCATACGAGCAGTACTTC.

This clonotype was detected ten times or more. This chain uses TRBV20-1 with TRBJ2-7; no reliable D call. From germline, CDR1 is DFQATT and CDR2 SNEGSKA (reference sequence). This CDR3 has 11 amino acids. V shed 6 bases and J shed 7 bases, with 13 bases lying between them. The CDR3 coding sequence is TGCAGTGCGACGGGCCTTTTGGAGCAGTACTTC. This codes for CSATGLLEQYF.

This clonotype occurred many times. The chain carries TRBV29-1 and TRBJ2-7, with 9 bases identical to TRBD1. J gave up 2 bases and V 8 bases, and 4 bases lay outside the gene matches. The germline V gene encodes CDR1 SQVTM and CDR2 ANQGSEA. The CDR3 runs 12 residues. The CDR3 loop reads CSITGGPYEQYF. CDR3 DNA: TGCAGCATTACAGGGGGCCCCTACGAGCAGTACTTC.

The J gene is TRBJ2-7, the V gene TRBV4-3, with D perhaps TRBD2 (5 bases). Trimming left V 5 bases short and J 0 bases short, with 23 bases between. The CDR3 is 18 residues long. Germline assignment: CDR1 LGHNA and CDR2 YSLEER. CDR3 coding DNA: TGCGCCAGCAGCGTAGTAAGGGAAAGCGGAAGGGCCTCCTACGAGCAGTACTTC. Amino acids: CASSVVRESGRASYEQYF.

The gene calls are TRBV7-8 and TRBJ2-5; D is perhaps TRBD1 or TRBD2 (5 bases each). The CDR3 sequence is 16 residues long. Germline lookup yields CDR1 SGHVS and CDR2 FQNEAQ. Trimming took 1 base from V and 5 from J, leaving 17 bases between them. The CDR3 sequence is CASSLGQFTSGETQYF. The CDR3 DNA reads TGTGCCAGCAGCTTAGGACAGTTCACCTCGGGGGAGACCCAGTACTTC.

This clonotype was seen only a few times. The chain recombines TRBV20-1 with TRBJ2-5, with a tentative D call TRBD1 (6 bases). CDR3 size: 13 residues. Germline loops: CDR1 DFQATT, CDR2 SNEGSKA (reference sequence). Trimming shortened V by 5 bases and J by 4 bases, and 14 bases separated the two germline ends. CDR3 DNA sequence: TGCAGTGCTTGGCACAGGGTCCGAGAGACCCAGTACTTC. Protein: CSAWHRVRETQYF.

This clonotype has more than one count but fewer than ten. CDR3 in DNA: TGTGCCAGTCACCGGGCCCTGGGGGAAAAACTGTTTTTT. The encoded protein is CASHRALGEKLFF. The rearrangement links TRBV28 to TRBJ1-4; D unclear. With 9 bases removed from V and 8 bases from J, the gap between germline ends came to 16 bases. Germline lookup yields CDR1 MDHEN and CDR2 SYDVKM. CDR3 length: 13 amino acids.

The V and J genes are TRBV20-1 and TRBJ1-5, with TRBD1 matching 9 bases. The trim removed 3 bases at V and 0 bases at J, leaving 6 bases unmatched. Germline CDR1 reads DFQATT; CDR2 reads SNEGSKA (reference sequence). The length of the CDR3 is 16 residues. The CDR3 nucleotides are TGCAGTGCTAGGACAGGGGGAGAATATAGCAATCAGCCCCAGCATTTT. It translates to CSARTGGEYSNQPQHF.

On this clonotype itself: A junction end diverges from the germline sequence, so it may reflect a read error. The rearrangement links TRBV11-2 to TRBJ1-1, with 7 nucleotides matching TRBD1. The length of the CDR3 is 13 residues. Germline CDR1 reads SGHAT; CDR2 reads FQNNGV. The CDR3 is CASSVDEGARAFF. The CDR3 coding sequence is TGTGCCAGCAGCGTAGACGAGGGGGCACGAGCTTTCTTT.

This clonotype appeared many times. For the CDR3, the DNA is TGTGCCACCAGCAGATCCGGGGGGAATGGCTACACCTTC. Its translation: CATSRSGGNGYTF. V usage is TRBV15 and J usage is TRBJ1-2; TRBD1 is a possible D gene (5 bases). With 2 bases removed from V and 6 bases from J, the gap between germline ends came to 10 bases. CDR3 length: 13 residues. CDR1 is LNHNV, CDR2 YYDKDF, per germline (reference sequence). Using reference TRBV15 and TRBJ1-2 for the parts outside the CDR3, the full variable domain is DAMVIQNPRYQVTQFGKPVTLSCSQTLNHNVMYWYQQKSSQAPKLLFHYYDKDFNNEADTPDNFQSRRPNTSFCFLDIRSPGLGDTAMYLCATSRSGGNGYTFGSGTRLTVV.

This rearrangement joins TRBV9 to TRBJ2-1; 9 bases line up with TRBD2. The CDR3 totals 16 residues. CDR1 is SGDLS, CDR2 YYNGEE, per germline. Trimming at V came to 4 bases and at J to 4 bases, leaving 9 bases not matched to a gene. DNA for the CDR3: TGTGCCAGCAGCCAACCCCCTAGCGGGGTATACAATGAGCAGTTCTTC. Protein: CASSQPPSGVYNEQFF.

The rearrangement links TRBV4-2 to TRBJ2-5, with 7 bases lining up with TRBD2. Trimming removed 1 base from V and 7 bases from J; junction bases left unmatched: 6. The CDR3 has 14 amino acids. Germline CDR1 LGHNA, CDR2 YNFKEQ. In DNA form, the CDR3 reads TGTGCCAGCAGCCAAGCCGAGGGACTATCGACCCAGTACTTC. This encodes CASSQAEGLSTQYF.

The CDR3 loop is CASSPGGGIDTQYF. The CDR3 DNA reads as TGTGCCAGCAGCCCAGGGGGTGGAATAGATACGCAGTATTTT. This chain joins TRBV12-3 or TRBV12-4 and TRBJ2-3, with 7 positions matching TRBD1. This CDR3 is 14 amino acids long. The trim removed 6 bases at V and 5 bases at J, leaving 8 bases unmatched.

Only a few counts were recorded for this clonotype. This chain connects TRBV15 to TRBJ2-1, with D possibly TRBD1 on 5 matching bases. The CDR3 is made up of 18 amino acids. V was cut by 3 bases and J by 3 bases, with 21 bases left in between. Germline V gene lookup returns CDR1 LNHNV and CDR2 YYDKDF (reference sequence). The CDR3 spells CATSRDTPGLSVYNEQFF. The CDR3 DNA reads TGTGCCACCAGCAGGGACACTCCCGGTTTGTCAGTCTACAATGAGCAGTTCTTC. The variable domain in full, completed from reference TRBV15 and TRBJ2-1, reads DAMVIQNPRYQVTQFGKPVTLSCSQTLNHNVMYWYQQKSSQAPKLLFHYYDKDFNNEADTPDNFQSRRPNTSFCFLDIRSPGLGDTAMYLCATSRDTPGLSVYNEQFFGPGTRLTVL.

This clonotype was observed a handful of times. The rearrangement links TRBV27 to TRBJ2-1; D remains unclear. Germline assignment: CDR1 MNHEY and CDR2 SMNVEV (reference sequence). This CDR3 is 16 amino acids long. V lost 3 bases, J lost 8 bases, and 20 bases lay in between. This CDR3 reads CASSFAGLGSSDEQFF. CDR3 in DNA: TGTGCCAGCAGTTTCGCCGGCCTCGGTTCTAGTGATGAGCAGTTCTTC.

The J gene is TRBJ1-2, the V gene TRBV5-8; TRBD1 is a possible D gene (6 bases). Between the trimmed V and J ends, which lost 0 bases and 5 bases, there was a span of 17 bases. Germline V CDR1 and CDR2: SGHTS, YDEGEE. This CDR3 has 16 residues. The CDR3 loop reads CASSLDFLGGGYGYTF. CDR3 sequence (DNA): TGTGCCAGCAGCTTGGACTTTTTAGGGGGTGGATATGGCTACACCTTC.

V usage is TRBV20-1 and J usage is TRBJ2-3; 7 nucleotides agree with TRBD1. This CDR3 is 14 amino acids long. V lost 2 bases and J lost 6; bases outside the gene matches: 8. CDR1 and CDR2 from the germline V gene are DFQATT and SNEGSKA (reference sequence). DNA of the CDR3: TGCAGTGCTAGACCTAGGGGGCGTTGGGATACGCAGTATTTT. It encodes CSARPRGRWDTQYF.